The present TCR beta chain was sequenced within a study of cytomegalovirus exposure and HLA in healthy donors. At the level of the study: Early release data held 80 million to 100 million unique TCRs from HLA-typed donors.

Use of 60 Vbeta and 13 Jbeta primers characterized the PCR. Profiling relied on immunoSEQ multiplex PCR, and the TCRdb table lists in-frame clones only, not all of them. The sample has fewer than 100,000 clones; 79% are singletons. Regarding this clone: Its specificity is unknown.

CDR1 is SGHDN and CDR2 is FVKESK in the germline V gene. There are 13 residues in the CDR3. V dropped 6 bases and J dropped 1 base, with 10 bases sitting between them. Study-wide results and limits: Only CMV serostatus was available as immune exposure information. A missense variant in DCLRE1C was later tied to TCR beta V- and J-gene trimming. Cytomegalovirus-associated TCR beta chains were listed, numbering 150 to 200.

The genes are TRBV14 and TRBJ2-7; weak D call: TRBD1 (5 bases). The sample taken for sequencing was PBMCs. This receptor was obtained from a woman between 40 and 55 years old in good health and CMV-seronegative. The CDR3 spells CASRPSGSYEQYF. The CDR3 DNA reads as TGTGCCAGCAGACCGTCAGGGTCCTACGAGCAGTACTTC. Combining the CDR3 with reference TRBV14 and TRBJ2-7 gives the whole variable domain EAGVTQFPSHSVIEKGQTVTLRCDPISGHDNLYWYRRVMGKEIKFLLHFVKESKQDESGMPNNRFLAERTGGTYSTLKVQPAELEDSGVYFCASRPSGSYEQYFGPGTRLTVT.